Listed here is a single T cell receptor (beta chain). Its specificity is not known. This specimen belongs to a study of cytomegalovirus exposure and HLA in healthy donors. In the study overall: A data release that came early held 80 million or so unique TCRs from HLA-typed donors. Whole-study findings and limits: Reportedly, HLA-A and HLA-B alleles of most subjects were accurately predicted from TCR beta. Researchers reported in a later analysis that a missense DCLRE1C variant was tied to TCR beta V- and J-gene trimming.

The V gene's germline CDR1 is MNHEY and CDR2 SVGAGI. The CDR3 length is 15 residues. Primers for the PCR totalled 60 Vbeta and 13 Jbeta. Measured with immunoSEQ multiplex PCR; TCRdb has only the in-frame clones, and not every one. This sample has approximately 160,000 clones, with about two thirds found just once. This clonotype originated in a woman under 30 in good health and CMV-seropositive. The chain combines TRBV6-5 with TRBJ2-5; TRBD2 matches 7 bases. The DNA end favors TRBJ2-7, so the J call may be wrong. The sequenced sample was PBMCs. Written as DNA, the CDR3 is TGTGCCAGCAGTTACACCCCCGGGGGGTCCTACGAGCAGTACTTC. Amino acid sequence: CASSYTPGGSYEQYF.